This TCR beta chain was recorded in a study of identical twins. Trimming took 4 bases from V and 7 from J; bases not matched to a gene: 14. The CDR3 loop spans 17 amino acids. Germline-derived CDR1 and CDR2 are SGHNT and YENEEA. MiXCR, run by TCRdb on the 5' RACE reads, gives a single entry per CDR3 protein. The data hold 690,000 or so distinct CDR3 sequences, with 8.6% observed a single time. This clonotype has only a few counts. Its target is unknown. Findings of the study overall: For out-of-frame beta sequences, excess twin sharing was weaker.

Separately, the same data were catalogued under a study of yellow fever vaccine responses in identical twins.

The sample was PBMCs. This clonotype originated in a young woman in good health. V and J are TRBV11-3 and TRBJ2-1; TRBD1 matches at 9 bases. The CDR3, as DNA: TGTGCCAGCAGCTCCCCCGGAGGGACAGGGTTAGGAAATGAGCAGTTCTTC. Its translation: CASSSPGGTGLGNEQFF.